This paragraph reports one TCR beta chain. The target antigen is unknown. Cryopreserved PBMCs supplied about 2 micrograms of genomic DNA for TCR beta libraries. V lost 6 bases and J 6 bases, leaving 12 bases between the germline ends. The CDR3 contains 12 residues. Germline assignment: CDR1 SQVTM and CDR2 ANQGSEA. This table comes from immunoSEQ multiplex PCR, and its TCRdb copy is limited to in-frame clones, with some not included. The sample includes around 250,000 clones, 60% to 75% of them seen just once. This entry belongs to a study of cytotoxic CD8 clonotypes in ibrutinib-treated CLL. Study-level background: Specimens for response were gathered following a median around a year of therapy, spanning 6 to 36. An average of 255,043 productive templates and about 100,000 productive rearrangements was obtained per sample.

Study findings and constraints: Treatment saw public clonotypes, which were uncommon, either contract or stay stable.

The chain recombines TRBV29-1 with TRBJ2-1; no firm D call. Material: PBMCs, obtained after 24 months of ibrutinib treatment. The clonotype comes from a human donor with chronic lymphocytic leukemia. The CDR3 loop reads CSVPPNPNEQFF. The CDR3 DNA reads TGCAGCGTCCCTCCGAATCCCAATGAGCAGTTCTTC.